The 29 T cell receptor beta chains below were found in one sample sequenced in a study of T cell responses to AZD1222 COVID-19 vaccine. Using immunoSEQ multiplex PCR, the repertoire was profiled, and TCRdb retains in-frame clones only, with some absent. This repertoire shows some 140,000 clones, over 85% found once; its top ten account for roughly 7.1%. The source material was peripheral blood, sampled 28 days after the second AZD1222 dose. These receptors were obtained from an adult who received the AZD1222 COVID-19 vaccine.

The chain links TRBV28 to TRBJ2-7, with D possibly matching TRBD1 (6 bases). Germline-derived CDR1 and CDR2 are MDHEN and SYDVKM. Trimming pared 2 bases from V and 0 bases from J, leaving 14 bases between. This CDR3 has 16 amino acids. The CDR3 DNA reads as TGTGCCAGCAGTTTACCCCTCGACAGGAGCTCCTACGAGCAGTACTTC. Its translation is CASSLPLDRSSYEQYF.

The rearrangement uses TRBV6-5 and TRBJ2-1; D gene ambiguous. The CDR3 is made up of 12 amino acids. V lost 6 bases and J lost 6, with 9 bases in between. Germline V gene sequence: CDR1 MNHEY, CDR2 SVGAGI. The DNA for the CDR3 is TGTGCCAGCAGGGGCTATGTCAATGAGCAGTTCTTC. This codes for CASRGYVNEQFF.

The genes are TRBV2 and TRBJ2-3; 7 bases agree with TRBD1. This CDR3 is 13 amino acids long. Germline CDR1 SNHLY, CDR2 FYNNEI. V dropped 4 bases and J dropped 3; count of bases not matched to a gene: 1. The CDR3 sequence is CASSVQGTDTQYF. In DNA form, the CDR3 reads TGTGCCAGCAGTGTACAGGGGACAGATACGCAGTATTTT. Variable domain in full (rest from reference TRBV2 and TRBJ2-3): EPEVTQTPSHQVTQMGQEVILRCVPISNHLYFYWYRQILGQKVEFLVSFYNNEISEKSEIFDDQFSVERPDGSNFTLKIRSTKLEDSAMYFCASSVQGTDTQYFGPGTRLTVL.

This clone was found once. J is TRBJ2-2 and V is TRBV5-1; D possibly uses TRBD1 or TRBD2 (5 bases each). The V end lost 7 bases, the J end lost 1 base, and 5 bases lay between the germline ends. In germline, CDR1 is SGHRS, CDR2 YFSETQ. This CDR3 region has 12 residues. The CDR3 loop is CASGGNTGELFF. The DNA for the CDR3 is TGCGCCAGCGGGGGGAACACCGGGGAGCTGTTTTTT.

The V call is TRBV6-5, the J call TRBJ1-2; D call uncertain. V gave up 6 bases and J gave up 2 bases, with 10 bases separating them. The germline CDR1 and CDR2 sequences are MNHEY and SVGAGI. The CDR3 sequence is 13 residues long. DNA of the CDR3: TGTGCCAGCAGATCGGACGGGAACTATGGCTACACCTTC. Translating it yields CASRSDGNYGYTF.

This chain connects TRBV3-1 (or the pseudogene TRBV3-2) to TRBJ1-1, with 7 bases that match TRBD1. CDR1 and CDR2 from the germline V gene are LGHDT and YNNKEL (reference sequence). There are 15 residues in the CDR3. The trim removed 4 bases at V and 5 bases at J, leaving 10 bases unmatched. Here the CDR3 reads CASSPPGRGVTEAFF. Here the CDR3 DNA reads TGTGCCAGCAGCCCCCCAGGCAGGGGGGTTACTGAAGCTTTCTTT.

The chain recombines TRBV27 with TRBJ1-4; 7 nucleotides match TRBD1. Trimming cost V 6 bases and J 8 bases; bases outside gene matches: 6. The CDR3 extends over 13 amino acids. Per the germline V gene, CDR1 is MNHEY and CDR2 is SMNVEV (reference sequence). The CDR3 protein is CASRTGRLEKLFF. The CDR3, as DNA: TGTGCCAGCAGGACAGGGCGTTTGGAAAAACTGTTTTTT.

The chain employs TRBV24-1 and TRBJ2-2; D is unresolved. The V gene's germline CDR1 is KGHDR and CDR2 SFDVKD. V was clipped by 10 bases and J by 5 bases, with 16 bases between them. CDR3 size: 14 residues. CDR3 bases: TGTGCCACTCAAGACGACCGCTTTACCGGGGAGCTGTTTTTT. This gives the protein CATQDDRFTGELFF.

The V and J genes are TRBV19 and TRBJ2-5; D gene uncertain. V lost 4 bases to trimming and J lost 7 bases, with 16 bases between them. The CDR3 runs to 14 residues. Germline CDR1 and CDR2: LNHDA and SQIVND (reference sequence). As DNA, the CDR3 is TGTGCCAGTAGTACCCCCGGCCCCTCGGGGACCCAGTACTTC. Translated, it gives CASSTPGPSGTQYF.

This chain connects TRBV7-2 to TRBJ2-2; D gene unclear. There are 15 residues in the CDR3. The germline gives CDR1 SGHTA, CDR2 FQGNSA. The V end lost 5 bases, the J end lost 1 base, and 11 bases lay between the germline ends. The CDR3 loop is CASSHPSGNTGELFF. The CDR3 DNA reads TGTGCCAGCAGCCACCCGAGTGGGAACACCGGGGAGCTGTTTTTT.

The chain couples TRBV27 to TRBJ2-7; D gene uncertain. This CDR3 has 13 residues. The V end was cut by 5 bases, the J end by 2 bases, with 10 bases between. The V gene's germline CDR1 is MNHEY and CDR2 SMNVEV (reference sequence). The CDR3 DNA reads TGTGCCAGCAGTCGACTGGTTACCTACGAGCAGTACTTC. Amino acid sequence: CASSRLVTYEQYF.

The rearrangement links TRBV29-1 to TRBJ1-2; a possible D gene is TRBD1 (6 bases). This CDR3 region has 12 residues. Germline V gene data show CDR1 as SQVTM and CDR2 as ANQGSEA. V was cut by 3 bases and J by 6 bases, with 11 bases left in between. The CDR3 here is CSVEDSSHGYTF. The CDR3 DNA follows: TGCAGCGTTGAGGACAGTTCCCATGGCTACACCTTC.

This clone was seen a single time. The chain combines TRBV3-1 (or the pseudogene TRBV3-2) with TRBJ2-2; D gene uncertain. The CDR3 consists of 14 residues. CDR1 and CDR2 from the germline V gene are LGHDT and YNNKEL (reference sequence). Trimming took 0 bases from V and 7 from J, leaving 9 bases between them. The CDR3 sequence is CASSQDKGYGELFF. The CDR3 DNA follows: TGTGCCAGCAGCCAAGATAAGGGTTACGGGGAGCTGTTTTTT.

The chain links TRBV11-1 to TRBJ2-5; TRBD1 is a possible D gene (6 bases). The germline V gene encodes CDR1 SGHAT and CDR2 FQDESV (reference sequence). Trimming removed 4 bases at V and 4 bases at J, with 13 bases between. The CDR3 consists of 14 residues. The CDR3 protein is CASSSPRGSETQYF. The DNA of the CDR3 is TGTGCCAGCAGCTCCCCGAGGGGGTCAGAGACCCAGTACTTC.

The CDR3, as DNA: TGTGCCAGCAGCTTTTGGACCCGGGGGGCTGAAGCTTTCTTT. Amino acids: CASSFWTRGAEAFF. The rearrangement joins TRBV5-4 to TRBJ1-1; tentatively, D is TRBD1 (5 bases). Germline-derived CDR1 and CDR2 are SGHNT and YYREEE (reference sequence). This CDR3 spans 14 amino acids. With 2 bases removed from V and 6 bases from J, the gap between germline ends came to 14 bases.

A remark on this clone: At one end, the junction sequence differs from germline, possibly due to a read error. This chain's CDR3 is CASCEATRGGIETQYF. CDR3 DNA sequence: TGTGCCAGCTGTGAAGCGACGCGGGGGGGTATCGAGACCCAGTACTTC. The V call is TRBV2, the J call TRBJ2-5; 9 bases are a match to TRBD2. The CDR3 loop spans 16 amino acids. Germline V gene lookup returns CDR1 SNHLY and CDR2 FYNNEI.

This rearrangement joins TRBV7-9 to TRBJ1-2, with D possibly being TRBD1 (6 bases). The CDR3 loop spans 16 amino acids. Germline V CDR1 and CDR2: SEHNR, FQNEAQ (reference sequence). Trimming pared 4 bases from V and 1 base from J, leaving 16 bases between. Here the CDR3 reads CASSSFPGDYNYGYTF. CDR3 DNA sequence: TGTGCCAGCAGCTCCTTCCCAGGGGATTATAACTATGGCTACACCTTC. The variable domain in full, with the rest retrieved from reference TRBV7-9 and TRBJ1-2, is DTGVSQNPRHKITKRGQNVTFRCDPISEHNRLYWYRQTLGQGPEFLTYFQNEAQLEKSRLLSDRFSAERPKGSFSTLEIQRTEQGDSAMYLCASSSFPGDYNYGYTFGSGTRLTVV.

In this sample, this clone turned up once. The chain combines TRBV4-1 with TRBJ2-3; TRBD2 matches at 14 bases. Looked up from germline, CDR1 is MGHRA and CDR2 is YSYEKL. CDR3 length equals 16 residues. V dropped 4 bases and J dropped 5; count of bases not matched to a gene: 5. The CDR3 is CASSRGTSGGIDTQYF. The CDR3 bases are TGCGCCAGCAGCCGTGGGACTAGCGGGGGAATAGATACGCAGTATTTT.

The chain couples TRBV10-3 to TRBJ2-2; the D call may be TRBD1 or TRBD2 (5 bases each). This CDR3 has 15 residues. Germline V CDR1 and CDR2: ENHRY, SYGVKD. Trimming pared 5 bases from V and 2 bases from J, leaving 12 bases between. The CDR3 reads CAISSRDGNTGELFF. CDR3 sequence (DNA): TGTGCCATCAGTAGCCGGGACGGCAACACCGGGGAGCTGTTTTTT.

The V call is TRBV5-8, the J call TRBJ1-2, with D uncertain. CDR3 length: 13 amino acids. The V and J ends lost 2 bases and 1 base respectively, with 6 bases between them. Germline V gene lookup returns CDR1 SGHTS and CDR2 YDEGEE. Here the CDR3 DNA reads TGTGCCAGCAGCTTTGAATATAACTATGGCTACACCTTC. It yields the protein CASSFEYNYGYTF.

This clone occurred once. The CDR3 region has the DNA TGTGCCAGCAGTCCAGCCGACAGGGGGGGGGATACGCAGTATTTT. It translates to CASSPADRGGDTQYF. The V call is TRBV2, the J call TRBJ2-3, with 9 bases that match TRBD1. The trim removed 5 bases at V and 6 bases at J, leaving 9 bases unmatched. CDR3 length equals 15 residues. Germline lookup yields CDR1 SNHLY and CDR2 FYNNEI.

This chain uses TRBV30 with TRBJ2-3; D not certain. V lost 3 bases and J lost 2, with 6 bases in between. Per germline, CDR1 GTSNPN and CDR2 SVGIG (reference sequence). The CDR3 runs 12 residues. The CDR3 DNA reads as TGTGCCTGGAGCCAGATCACAGATACGCAGTATTTT. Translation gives CAWSQITDTQYF.

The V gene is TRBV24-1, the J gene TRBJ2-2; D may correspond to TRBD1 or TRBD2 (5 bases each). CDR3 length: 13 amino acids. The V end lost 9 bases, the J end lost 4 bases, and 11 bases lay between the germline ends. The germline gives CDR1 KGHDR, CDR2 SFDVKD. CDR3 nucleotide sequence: TGTGCCACCGGGGGAACGAGCACCGGGGAGCTGTTTTTT. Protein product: CATGGTSTGELFF.

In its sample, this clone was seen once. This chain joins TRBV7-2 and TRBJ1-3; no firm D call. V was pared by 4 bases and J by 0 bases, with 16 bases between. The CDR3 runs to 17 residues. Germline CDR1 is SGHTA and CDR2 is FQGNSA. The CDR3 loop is CASSSHPGSISGNTIYF. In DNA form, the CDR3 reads TGTGCCAGCAGCTCCCACCCCGGTAGTATCTCTGGAAACACCATATATTTT.

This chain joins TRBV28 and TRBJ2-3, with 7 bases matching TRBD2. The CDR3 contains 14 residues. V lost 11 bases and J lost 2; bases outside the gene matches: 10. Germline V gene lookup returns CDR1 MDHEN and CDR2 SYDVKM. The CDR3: CAGAWGGSTDTQYF. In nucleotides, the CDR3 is TGTGCCGGGGCCTGGGGGGGATCCACAGATACGCAGTATTTT.

The CDR3 reads CASSQDRAETNEKLFF. The DNA of the CDR3 is TGTGCCAGCAGCCAAGATCGGGCGGAAACTAATGAAAAACTGTTTTTT. The chain links TRBV4-2 to TRBJ1-4; no clear D. The CDR3 runs 16 residues. Germline loops: CDR1 LGHNA, CDR2 YNFKEQ. V dropped 0 bases and J dropped 1 base, with 9 bases sitting between them.

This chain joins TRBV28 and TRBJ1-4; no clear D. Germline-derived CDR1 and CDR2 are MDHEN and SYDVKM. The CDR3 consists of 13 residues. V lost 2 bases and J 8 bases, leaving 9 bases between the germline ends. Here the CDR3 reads CASSLGASEKLFF. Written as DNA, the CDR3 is TGTGCCAGCAGTTTAGGAGCCTCGGAAAAACTGTTTTTT.

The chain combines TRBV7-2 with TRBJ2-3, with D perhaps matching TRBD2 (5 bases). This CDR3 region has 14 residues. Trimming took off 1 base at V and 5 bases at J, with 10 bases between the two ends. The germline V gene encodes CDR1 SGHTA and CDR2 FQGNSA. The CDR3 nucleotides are TGTGCCAGCAGCTTAGTGGTTGGAGGAGATACGCAGTATTTT. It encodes CASSLVVGGDTQYF.

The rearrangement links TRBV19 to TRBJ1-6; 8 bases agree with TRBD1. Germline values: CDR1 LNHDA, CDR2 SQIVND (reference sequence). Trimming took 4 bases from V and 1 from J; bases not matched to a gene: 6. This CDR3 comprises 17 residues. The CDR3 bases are TGTGCCAGTAGTAGAGGACAGGGATGGTCCTATAATTCACCCCTCCACTTT. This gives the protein CASSRGQGWSYNSPLHF.